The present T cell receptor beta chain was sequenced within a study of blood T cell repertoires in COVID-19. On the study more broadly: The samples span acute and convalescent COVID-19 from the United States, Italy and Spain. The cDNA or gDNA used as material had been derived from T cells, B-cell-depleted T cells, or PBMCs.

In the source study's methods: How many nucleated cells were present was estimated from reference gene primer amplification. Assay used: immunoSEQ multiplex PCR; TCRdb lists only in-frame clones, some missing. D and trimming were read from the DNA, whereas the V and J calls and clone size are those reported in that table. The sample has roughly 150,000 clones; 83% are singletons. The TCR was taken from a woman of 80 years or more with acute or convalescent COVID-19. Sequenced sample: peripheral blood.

The CDR3 nucleotides are TGTGCCAGCAGTTACTCGCCCCCAGGGGACTATGGCTACACCTTC. It specifies CASSYSPPGDYGYTF. V is TRBV6-5 and J is TRBJ1-2, with D possibly matching TRBD1 (6 bases). This CDR3 contains 15 residues. V was trimmed by 0 bases and J by 3 bases, leaving 11 bases between them. Germline V gene data show CDR1 as MNHEY and CDR2 as SVGAGI.